This is a list of T cell receptor beta chains from one sample in a study of T-cell reconstitution after alpha-beta-depleted transplantation in children. TCRdb re-derived calls from the PCR reads in MiXCR, one entry per CDR3 protein. This table has about 300,000 distinct CDR3 sequences, almost 8% appearing once. The sequences come from peripheral blood, collected 360 days after TCRalphabeta/CD19-depleted stem cell transplant. Receptors were obtained from a female patient between 2 and 15 years old who had a stem cell transplant for Fanconi anemia, so the T cells may come from the graft donor. Both conserved end residues are part of each CDR3. A D gene is named only where the DNA matches it firmly. Size is stated for part of the rows, as once, few or many counts, or as a class when the clone is expanded.

>many|TRBV7-9|TRBJ2-1|.
TGTGCCAGCAGCTTGAGGGGGTGGAATGAGCAGTTCTTC
CASSLRGWNEQFF
>few|TRBV6-1|TRBJ2-5|TRBD2
TGTGCCAGCCGGGACTACCCTTCAGAGACCCAGTACTTC
CASRDYPSETQYF
>many|TRBV12-3/TRBV12-4|TRBJ2-3|.
TGTGCCAGCACCCCACTGAGCCCTAGCACAGATACGCAGTATTTT
CASTPLSPSTDTQYF
>.|TRBV18|TRBJ2-5|.
TGTGCCAGCTCACCACAGGCCCCCCTGCGGACCCAGTACTTC
CASSPQAPLRTQYF
>many|TRBV15|TRBJ2-4|.
TGTGCCACCAGCACCGACAGTAGGTCACCCAAAAACATTCAGTACTTC
CATSTDSRSPKNIQYF
>many|TRBV7-2|TRBJ1-5|TRBD1
TGTGCCAGCAGCTTTTCCAGGGGGGTAGGTCAGCCCCAGCATTTT
CASSFSRGVGQPQHF
>many|TRBV5-1|TRBJ2-5|.
TGCGCCAGCAGCTTGGGGGGACCCCCGGATCGCGAGACCCAGTACTTC
CASSLGGPPDRETQYF
>few|TRBV3-1|TRBJ2-3|TRBD2
TGTGCCAGCAGCCAAGATCCGGGAGGGGGTGCAGATACGCAGTATTTT
CASSQDPGGGADTQYF
>.|TRBV5-4|TRBJ2-7|TRBD2
TGTGCCAGCAGCATAAAGCTAGCGGGGGACTCCTACGAGCAGTACTTC
CASSIKLAGDSYEQYF
>many|TRBV7-2|TRBJ2-3|TRBD2
TGTGCCAGCAGCTTCCCACCGGGACTAGCCACAGATACGCAGTATTTT
CASSFPPGLATDTQYF
>many|TRBV20-1|TRBJ2-2|.
TGCAGTGCTAGATATCATCAGAACACCGGGGAGCTGTTTTTT
CSARYHQNTGELFF
>many|TRBV20-1|TRBJ1-2|.
TGCAGTGCTTTACCCAGGGATTGGCACTATGGCTACACCTTC
CSALPRDWHYGYTF
>few|TRBV11-2|TRBJ1-1|.
TGTGCCAGCAGCACCAACTCAGGGTATCACACTGAAGCTTTCTTT
CASSTNSGYHTEAFF
>.|TRBV20-1|TRBJ2-3|.
TGCAGTGCCTCCCGGGGGGCGGGCGCAGATACGCAGTATTTT
CSASRGAGADTQYF
>many|TRBV20-1|TRBJ2-1|TRBD2
TGCAGTGCTAGTCCGGGACTAGCGGGGGATGAGCAGTTCTTC
CSASPGLAGDEQFF
>many|TRBV6-5|TRBJ2-7|.
TGTGCCAGCAGTTACCCCGGGTCCTACGAGCAGTACTTC
CASSYPGSYEQYF
>.|TRBV18|TRBJ2-3|TRBD2
TGTGCCAGCTCACCAACGGTGGCGGGAGTCACAGATACGCAGTATTTT
CASSPTVAGVTDTQYF
>many|TRBV5-5|TRBJ1-4|TRBD1
TGTGCCAGCAGCTTGGTGTCAGGGGGATTGGAAAAACTGTTTTTT
CASSLVSGGLEKLFF
>many|TRBV27|TRBJ2-7|.
TGTGCCAGCAGTTTATCTGGGGGAAGGGGCTACGAGCAGTACTTC
CASSLSGGRGYEQYF
>few|TRBV3-1|TRBJ2-7|.
TGTGCCAGCAGCCAAGGCATTACTAGCTCCTACGAGCAGTACTTC
CASSQGITSSYEQYF
>many|TRBV12-3/TRBV12-4|TRBJ1-3|.
TGTGCCAGCGAGCCCACAGCGCTCTCTGGAAACACCATATATTTT
CASEPTALSGNTIYF
>.|TRBV7-9|TRBJ2-5|TRBD1
TGTGCCAGCAGCCCCCAGGGGGTAGAAGAGACCCAGTACTTC
CASSPQGVEETQYF
>many|TRBV5-5|TRBJ1-1|.
TGTGCCAGCAGCTACTCAACTGCTATGAACACTGAAGCTTTCTTT
CASSYSTAMNTEAFF
>few|TRBV30|TRBJ1-6|.
TGTGCCTGGCGCAGGGCCGAGGATTCACCCCTCCACTTT
CAWRRAEDSPLHF
>.|TRBV20-1|TRBJ1-4|TRBD1
TGCAGTGCTAGTGCACCGGGACAGGGGGCCCTTTGGTCGAAAAAACTGTTTTTT
CSASAPGQGALWSKKLFF
>.|TRBV6-5|TRBJ2-2|.
TGTGCCACCAGTTACGGGATCACCGGGGAGCTGTTTTTT
CATSYGITGELFF